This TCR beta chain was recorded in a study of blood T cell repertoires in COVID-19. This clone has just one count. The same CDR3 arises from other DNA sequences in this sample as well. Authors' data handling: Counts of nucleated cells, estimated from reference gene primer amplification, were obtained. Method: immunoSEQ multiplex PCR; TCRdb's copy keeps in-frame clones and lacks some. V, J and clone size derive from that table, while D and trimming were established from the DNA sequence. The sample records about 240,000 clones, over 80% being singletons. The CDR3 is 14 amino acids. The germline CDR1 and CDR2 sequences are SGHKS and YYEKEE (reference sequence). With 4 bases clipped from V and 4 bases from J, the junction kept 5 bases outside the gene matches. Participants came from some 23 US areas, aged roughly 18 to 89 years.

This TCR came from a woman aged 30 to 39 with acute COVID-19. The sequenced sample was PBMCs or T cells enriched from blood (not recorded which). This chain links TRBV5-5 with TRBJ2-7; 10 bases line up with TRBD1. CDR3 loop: CASSPGTGAYEQYF. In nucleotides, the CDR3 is TGTGCCAGCAGCCCCGGGACAGGGGCTTACGAGCAGTACTTC.